In its sample, the clone carrying this T cell receptor (beta chain) was seen once. Its specificity is not known. This record belongs to a study of Graves' ophthalmopathy and Graves' hyperthyroidism. Study summary: Peripheral blood was collected at initial diagnosis, before any treatment. Study outcomes and limitations: Thyroid clonotypes that were expanded above 0.001 frequency mostly also appeared in blood. The model flagged ophthalmopathy progression at more than 70% sensitivity and 72% to 75% specificity.

Ophthalmopathy-affected donors exhibited moderate-to-severe activity, CAS ≥3, NOSPECS ≥4, and duration under 3 months. The germline gives CDR1 DFQATT, CDR2 SNEGSKA (reference sequence). V lost 6 bases, J lost 1 base, and 5 bases stayed unmatched. This CDR3 has 13 residues. Researchers took RNA transcripts and amplified TCR beta CDR3 regions from them. Second-round multiplex PCR came after first-round RT-PCR with HTBI primers. Via MiXCR, TCRdb re-called the multiplex PCR reads, giving one row per CDR3 protein. The sample comprises around 40,000 distinct CDR3 sequences, around 52% of which are singletons, and 15% to 20% rests with the top ten.

This chain uses TRBV20-1 with TRBJ1-1; 7 nucleotides agree with TRBD1. The sample was peripheral blood. This clonotype was sampled from an adult man with Graves' ophthalmopathy. Here the CDR3 reads CSAAGGWNTEAFF. CDR3 in DNA: TGCAGTGCGGCAGGGGGTTGGAACACTGAAGCTTTCTTT.